The 20 T cell receptor beta chains below were found in one sample sequenced in a study of T-cell memory formation after mild COVID-19. TCRdb ran MiXCR on the 5' RACE reads and lists one entry per CDR3 protein. This sample carries approximately 430,000 distinct CDR3 sequences, 20% to 30% of them seen once, and the ten largest clones take approximately 14%. Input material: PBMCs or a T cell subset sorted from them (not recorded which). Source of these receptors: an adult woman who had mild COVID-19 (a few samples of this study predate the infection). Cell type and time point are not known.

The J gene is TRBJ2-5, the V gene TRBV25-1, with 8 bases aligning to TRBD1. There are 15 residues in the CDR3. The J segment lost 4 bases and the V segment lost 6 bases, leaving 10 bases of the junction unmatched. Per germline, CDR1 MGHDK and CDR2 SYGVNS. CDR3: CASRSRGQEGETQYF. In DNA, the CDR3 is TGTGCCAGCAGAAGCAGGGGGCAGGAGGGAGAGACCCAGTACTTC.

This sequence joins TRBV12-3 or TRBV12-4 and TRBJ2-7, with D possibly TRBD1 on 5 matching bases. The CDR3 covers 14 residues. The V gene lost 6 bases and the J gene lost 7 bases, with 19 bases spanning the gap. CDR3 sequence reads: CASRPNHHSGEQYF. CDR3 nucleotide sequence: TGTGCCAGCAGACCGAATCATCATTCAGGGGAGCAGTACTTC.

This sequence joins TRBV6-2 or TRBV6-3 and TRBJ2-7; D is undetermined. Germline-derived CDR1 and CDR2 are MNHEY and SVGEGT. CDR3 length: 15 amino acids. Trimming left V 0 bases short and J 0 bases short, with 9 bases between. CDR3 sequence: CASSYSAPSSYEQYF. The DNA of the CDR3 is TGTGCCAGCAGTTACTCCGCGCCGAGCTCCTACGAGCAGTACTTC.

The rearrangement uses TRBV5-4 and TRBJ1-2, with TRBD1 matching 8 bases. The germline V gene encodes CDR1 SGHNT and CDR2 YYREEE (reference sequence). V was pared by 4 bases and J by 6 bases, with 14 bases of the junction left unmatched. The CDR3 has 16 amino acids. The CDR3 DNA reads as TGTGCCAGCAGCCCTAATAGAGTCAGGGGGCGAGATGGCTACACCTTC. As protein: CASSPNRVRGRDGYTF.

This sequence joins TRBV6-5 and TRBJ1-3; the D gene is possibly TRBD1 (5 bases). This CDR3 has 16 residues. The ends were cut back, 4 bases at V and 0 bases at J, with 13 bases in the middle. Per germline, CDR1 MNHEY and CDR2 SVGAGI. The CDR3 spells CASSSFDSLSGNTIYF. DNA for the CDR3: TGTGCCAGCAGTTCCTTCGACAGTCTCTCTGGAAACACCATATATTTT.

V is TRBV12-3 or TRBV12-4 and J is TRBJ1-2; perhaps TRBD1 as D (6 bases). V gave up 0 bases and J gave up 0 bases, with 11 bases separating them. The CDR3 has 16 residues. Written as DNA, the CDR3 is TGTGCCAGCAGTTTAGCGGTGGCAGGGGCTAACTATGGCTACACCTTC. This translates into CASSLAVAGANYGYTF.

The chain combines TRBV27 with TRBJ2-6; weak D call: TRBD1 (6 bases). This CDR3 contains 16 residues. Germline V CDR1 and CDR2: MNHEY, SMNVEV (reference sequence). Trimming cost V 6 bases and J 2 bases, with 14 bases left between them. CDR3 amino acids: CASSFLQGAGANVLTF. In nucleotides, the CDR3 is TGTGCCAGCAGCTTCTTACAGGGAGCTGGGGCCAACGTCCTGACTTTC.

CDR3 sequence (DNA): TGCGCCAGCAGCCCCGGGCCGCCTTTGGGGAGGCAGTTCTTC. Protein product: CASSPGPPLGRQFF. V usage is TRBV4-1 and J usage is TRBJ2-1, with a tentative D call TRBD2 (5 bases). V was pared by 4 bases and J by 12 bases, with 19 bases between. Germline V CDR1 and CDR2: MGHRA, YSYEKL. The CDR3 runs 14 residues.

This clonotype showed up just a few times. This chain joins TRBV7-3 and TRBJ2-2; D gene uncertain. CDR3 length: 14 residues. Germline CDR1 and CDR2: SGHTA and FQGTGA. Trimming shortened V by 0 bases and J by 6 bases, and 8 bases separated the two germline ends. CDR3 amino acids: CASSLTRTAGELFF. The DNA of the CDR3 is TGTGCCAGCAGCTTAACGCGGACGGCCGGGGAGCTGTTTTTT.

The V call is TRBV6-6, the J call TRBJ1-1, with D maybe TRBD1 (5 bases). Looked up from germline, CDR1 is MNHNY and CDR2 is SVGAGI (reference sequence). The V gene lost 4 bases and the J gene lost 0 bases, with 15 bases spanning the gap. This CDR3 has 16 amino acids. CDR3 DNA sequence: TGTGCCAGCAGTTTCCCCCCCCAGGGACTGAACACTGAAGCTTTCTTT. This gives the protein CASSFPPQGLNTEAFF.

This clonotype was counted a few times. The CDR3 sequence: CASSFRSPGEKLFF. CDR3 coding DNA: TGTGCCAGCAGCTTTCGGAGTCCGGGTGAAAAACTGTTTTTT. The rearrangement links TRBV5-4 to TRBJ1-4, with D unresolved. The CDR3 is 14 residues long. V gave up 2 bases and J gave up 7 bases, with 12 bases separating them. Germline CDR1 SGHNT, CDR2 YYREEE (reference sequence).

The chain joins TRBV6-4 to TRBJ2-3, with 8 bases lining up with TRBD1. V lost 6 bases, J lost 5 bases, and 19 bases stayed unmatched. The V gene's germline CDR1 is MRHNA and CDR2 SNTAGT. The CDR3 length is 18 residues. The CDR3 bases are TGTGCCAGCAGCGCCTCCAGGACAGGGCGGGACGGAGGAGATACGCAGTATTTT. Translation: CASSASRTGRDGGDTQYF.

A few counts support this clonotype. The V call is TRBV5-1, the J call TRBJ2-7; possibly TRBD1 for D (6 bases). This CDR3 is built from 14 residues. From germline, CDR1 is SGHRS and CDR2 YFSETQ. V lost 2 bases and J 3 bases, leaving 12 bases between the germline ends. CDR3 region: CASSFNRASYEQYF. CDR3 nucleotides: TGCGCCAGCAGCTTTAACAGGGCGAGCTACGAGCAGTACTTC.

The chain is built from TRBV27 and TRBJ1-5, with D unclear. The CDR3 contains 14 residues. V was trimmed by 7 bases and J by 0 bases, leaving 10 bases between them. Germline values: CDR1 MNHEY, CDR2 SMNVEV (reference sequence). In nucleotides, the CDR3 is TGTGCCAGCAACCGGGCCGATAGCAATCAGCCCCAGCATTTT. Translating it yields CASNRADSNQPQHF.

This chain links TRBV2 with TRBJ1-1; 7 nucleotides line up with TRBD1. This CDR3 has 11 residues. Germline-derived CDR1 and CDR2 are SNHLY and FYNNEI. J gave up 7 bases and V 8 bases, and 4 bases lay outside the gene matches. CDR3 sequence reads: CASWGQIEAFF. CDR3 DNA: TGTGCCAGCTGGGGACAGATTGAAGCTTTCTTT.

This clonotype was counted only a few times. This chain links TRBV12-3 or TRBV12-4 with TRBJ2-7; D is tentatively TRBD1 or TRBD2 (6 bases each). The CDR3 sequence is 16 residues long. V lost 7 bases and J 3 bases, leaving 22 bases between the germline ends. In DNA form, the CDR3 reads TGTGCCAGCAACGGGGGCCCCACGGGACGACGCTACGAGCAGTACTTC. Its protein product is CASNGGPTGRRYEQYF.

This clonotype has only a few counts. DNA of the CDR3: TGTGCCAGCAGTTTAGGAAGGGTTGATGAAAAACTGTTTTTT. It codes for CASSLGRVDEKLFF. This sequence joins TRBV12-3 or TRBV12-4 and TRBJ1-4, with D unresolved. This CDR3 has 14 amino acids. V lost 1 base and J lost 6, with 9 bases in between.

V and J are TRBV12-3 or TRBV12-4 and TRBJ2-1, with TRBD2 matching 11 bases. The CDR3 extends over 17 amino acids. The V gene end was trimmed by 6 bases and the J gene end by 1 base; junction bases not matched to a gene: 8. CDR3 sequence (DNA): TGTGCCAGCAGGAGAAAGGGACTAGCGGATTCCTACAATGAGCAGTTCTTC. Its translation is CASRRKGLADSYNEQFF.

The rearrangement joins TRBV3-1 to TRBJ2-5, with 8 nucleotides matching TRBD2. CDR1 and CDR2 from the germline V gene are LGHDT and YNNKEL (reference sequence). With V trimmed by 1 base and J by 4 bases, 8 bases remained unmatched. The CDR3 has 16 residues. CDR3 nucleotide sequence: TGTGCCAGCAGCCAAGTTGGAGCGGGAGATCGAGAGACCCAGTACTTC. Amino acid sequence: CASSQVGAGDRETQYF.

This clonotype was seen a handful of times. The rearrangement joins TRBV20-1 to TRBJ2-7, with D unresolved. CDR1 and CDR2 from the germline V gene are DFQATT and SNEGSKA (reference sequence). The CDR3 length is 14 residues. The V and J ends lost 4 bases and 7 bases respectively, with 20 bases between them. As DNA, the CDR3 is TGCAGTGCTACGAGTCCAAGTCGAGTTTGGGAGCAGTACTTC. Amino acid sequence: CSATSPSRVWEQYF.